This TCR beta chain is drawn from a study of cytomegalovirus exposure and HLA in healthy donors. The PCR used 60 Vbeta and 13 Jbeta primers. TCRdb keeps only in-frame clones here, not all; method: immunoSEQ multiplex PCR. The sample yields approximately 190,000 clones, 81% seen once. V lost 7 bases and J lost 2, with 11 bases in between. The CDR3 covers 12 residues. Germline V gene lookup returns CDR1 SQVTM and CDR2 ANQGSEA. This TCR was recovered from a man in his forties or fifties in good health and CMV-seronegative. This rearrangement joins TRBV29-1 to TRBJ1-2, with D possibly matching TRBD1 (6 bases). The specimen sequenced was PBMCs. DNA of the CDR3: TGCAGCGGGAAACAGGGAAACTATGGCTACACCTTC. Its protein is CSGKQGNYGYTF.